A selection of T cell receptor beta chains follows, all from one sample in a study of vaccination and CD4 T cells after COVID-19. MiXCR, run by TCRdb on the PCR reads, gives a single entry per CDR3 protein. The profile covers 9,000 to 13,000 distinct CDR3 sequences, with around 32% appearing a single time and over 10% taken by the ten largest. No cognate antigen is known for these TCRs. Sequenced: CD4+ T cells from blood, cultured in vitro. All receptors come from a human donor in good health. CDR3s include the opening cysteine and the closing phenylalanine or tryptophan. A D gene is named only where the DNA matches it firmly. Clone size is given for some rows only: seen once, a few or many times, or a class if the clone is expanded.

>few|.|TRBJ2-1|13|TRBV25-1
CASSQSVRGEQFF
TGTGCCAGCAGTCAGTCGGTGAGAGGTGAGCAGTTCTTC
>.|.|TRBJ2-7|15|TRBV11-2
CASSLDVGTLYEQYF
TGTGCCAGCAGCTTAGATGTGGGGACTTTGTACGAGCAGTACTTC
>few|.|TRBJ2-5|13|TRBV7-3
CASRREYRETQYF
TGTGCCAGCAGGCGAGAGTACCGAGAGACCCAGTACTTC
>few|.|TRBJ1-1|13|TRBV20-1
CSANRSPNTEAFF
TGCAGTGCTAACCGGAGTCCGAACACTGAAGCTTTCTTT
>few|TRBD1|TRBJ2-7|12|TRBV11-1
CASSLTGYEQYF
TGTGCCAGCAGCCTGACAGGGTACGAGCAGTACTTC
>.|.|TRBJ2-3|15|TRBV11-2
CASSLGRHGTDTQYF
TGTGCCAGCAGCTTAGGGAGGCACGGCACAGATACGCAGTATTTT
>.|.|TRBJ1-1|13|TRBV30
CAWSSTSRTEAFF
TGTGCCTGGAGTTCCACCTCGCGCACTGAAGCTTTCTTT
>.|.|TRBJ2-1|17|TRBV6-5
CASSYLKTPRSYNEQFF
TGTGCCAGCAGTTACCTCAAGACCCCTCGCTCCTACAATGAGCAGTTCTTC
>.|.|TRBJ2-6|15|TRBV23-1
CATRDTDSGANVLTF
TGCGCCACTCGAGACACCGATTCTGGGGCCAACGTCCTGACTTTC
>.|.|TRBJ1-2|13|TRBV4-3
CASSQGAPYGYTF
TGCGCCAGCAGCCAGGGGGCTCCCTATGGCTACACCTTC
>.|.|TRBJ2-7|13|TRBV19
CASSIVRGNEQYF
TGTGCCAGTAGTATAGTACGAGGGAACGAGCAGTACTTC
>few|TRBD1|TRBJ1-2|17|TRBV6-5
CASSYRSLGQGAGGYTF
TGTGCCAGCAGTTACAGGTCCTTGGGACAGGGAGCGGGGGGCTACACCTTC